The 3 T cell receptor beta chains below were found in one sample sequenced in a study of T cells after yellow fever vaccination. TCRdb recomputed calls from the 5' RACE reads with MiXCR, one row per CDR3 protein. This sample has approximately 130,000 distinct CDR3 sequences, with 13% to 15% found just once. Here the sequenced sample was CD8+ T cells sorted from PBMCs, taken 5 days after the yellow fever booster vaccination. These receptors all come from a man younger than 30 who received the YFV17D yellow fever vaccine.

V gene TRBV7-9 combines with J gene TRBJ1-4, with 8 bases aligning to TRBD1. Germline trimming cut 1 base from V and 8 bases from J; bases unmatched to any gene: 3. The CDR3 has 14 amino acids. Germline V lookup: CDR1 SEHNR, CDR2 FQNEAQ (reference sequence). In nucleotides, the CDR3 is TGTGCCAGCAGCTTAGGACAGGGGAAGGAAAAACTGTTTTTT. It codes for CASSLGQGKEKLFF.

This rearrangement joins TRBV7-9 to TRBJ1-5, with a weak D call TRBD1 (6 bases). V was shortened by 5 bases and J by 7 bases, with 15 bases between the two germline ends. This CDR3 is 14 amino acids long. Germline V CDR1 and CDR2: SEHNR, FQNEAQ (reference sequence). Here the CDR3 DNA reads TGTGCCAGCAGCGAGGACAGAGCAGACCAGCCCCAGCATTTT. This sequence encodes CASSEDRADQPQHF.

CDR3 region: CSARDPQGGNQPQHF. CDR3 nucleotide sequence: TGCAGTGCTAGAGATCCGCAGGGGGGAAATCAGCCCCAGCATTTT. The chain employs TRBV20-1 and TRBJ1-5; 7 bases match TRBD1. Looked up from germline, CDR1 is DFQATT and CDR2 is SNEGSKA (reference sequence). The CDR3 is made up of 15 amino acids. V shed 0 bases, J shed 4 bases, and the junction held 6 bases outside the gene matches.